This record covers a single TCR beta chain. The CDR3 loop spans 13 amino acids. Trimming took 6 bases from V and 11 from J; bases not matched to a gene: 10. Germline CDR1 is SNHLY and CDR2 is FYNNEI. The data are from a study of blood T cell repertoires in COVID-19. Overall study context: Nucleic acid was either cDNA or gDNA, and it came from T cells, B-cell-depleted T cells, or PBMCs.

How the authors handled the data: Nucleated cell number was recorded as an estimate derived from reference gene primer amplification. Using immunoSEQ multiplex PCR, the repertoire was profiled, and TCRdb retains in-frame clones only, with some absent. The V and J calls and clone size are taken from that table; D and trimming were inferred from the DNA. The data contain about 160,000 clones, 82% of them singletons. The chain couples TRBV2 to TRBJ2-1, with 7 bases fitting TRBD2. The receptor's source is a man aged 55 to 69 who had recovered from COVID-19. The sample consisted of PBMCs or T cells enriched from blood (not recorded which). CDR3: CASRNLAAPKQFF. The CDR3 nucleotides are TGTGCCAGCAGAAACCTAGCGGCACCAAAGCAGTTCTTC.